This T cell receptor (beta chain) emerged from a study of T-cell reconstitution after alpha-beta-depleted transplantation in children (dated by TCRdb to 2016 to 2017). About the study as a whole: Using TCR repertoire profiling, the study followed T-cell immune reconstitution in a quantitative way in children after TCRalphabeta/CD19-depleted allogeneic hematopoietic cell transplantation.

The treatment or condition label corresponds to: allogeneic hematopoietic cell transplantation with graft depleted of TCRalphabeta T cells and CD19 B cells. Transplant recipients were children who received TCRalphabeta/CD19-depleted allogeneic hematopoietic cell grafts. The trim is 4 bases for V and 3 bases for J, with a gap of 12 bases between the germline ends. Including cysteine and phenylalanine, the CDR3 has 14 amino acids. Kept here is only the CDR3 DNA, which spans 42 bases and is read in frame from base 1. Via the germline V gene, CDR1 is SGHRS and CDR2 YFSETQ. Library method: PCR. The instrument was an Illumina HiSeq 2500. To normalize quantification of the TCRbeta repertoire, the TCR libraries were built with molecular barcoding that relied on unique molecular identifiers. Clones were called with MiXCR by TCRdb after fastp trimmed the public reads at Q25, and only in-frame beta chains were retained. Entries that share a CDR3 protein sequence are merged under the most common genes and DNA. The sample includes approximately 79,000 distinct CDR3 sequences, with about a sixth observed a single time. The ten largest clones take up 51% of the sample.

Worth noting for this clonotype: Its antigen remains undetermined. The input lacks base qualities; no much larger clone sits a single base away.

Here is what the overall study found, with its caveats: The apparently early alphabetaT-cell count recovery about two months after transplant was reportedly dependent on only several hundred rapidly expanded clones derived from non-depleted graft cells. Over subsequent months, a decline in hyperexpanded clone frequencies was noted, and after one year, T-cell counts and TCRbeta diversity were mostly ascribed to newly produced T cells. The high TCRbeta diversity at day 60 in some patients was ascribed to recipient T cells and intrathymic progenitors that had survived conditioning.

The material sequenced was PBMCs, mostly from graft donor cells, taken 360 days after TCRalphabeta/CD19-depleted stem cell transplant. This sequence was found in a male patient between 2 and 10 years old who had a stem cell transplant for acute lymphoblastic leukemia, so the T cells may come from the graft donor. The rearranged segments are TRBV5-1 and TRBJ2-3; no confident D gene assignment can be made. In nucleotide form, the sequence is TGCGCCAGCAGCCTCCCTGGGGTAACAGATACGCAGTATTTT. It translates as CASSLPGVTDTQYF.